The T cell receptor (beta chain) described here comes from a study of blood T cell repertoires in COVID-19. The study recruited people aged about 18 to 89 years across approximately 24 US areas. The V gene end was trimmed by 3 bases and the J gene end by 1 base; junction bases not matched to a gene: 6. Per the germline V gene, CDR1 is SGHNT and CDR2 is YENEEA. The length of the CDR3 is 15 residues. The assay was immunoSEQ multiplex PCR, and TCRdb's table has in-frame clones only and misses some. The sample has some 340,000 clones, 85% to 95% seen once; the top ten hold 3.9%. Input material: PBMCs or T cells enriched from blood (not recorded which). The receptor's source is a young woman who had been exposed to COVID-19. The gene calls are TRBV11-3 and TRBJ2-7; 7 nucleotides agree with TRBD1. As DNA, the CDR3 is TGTGCCAGCAGCTTGAGACAGGGCTCATCCTACGAGCAGTACTTC. It translates to CASSLRQGSSYEQYF.